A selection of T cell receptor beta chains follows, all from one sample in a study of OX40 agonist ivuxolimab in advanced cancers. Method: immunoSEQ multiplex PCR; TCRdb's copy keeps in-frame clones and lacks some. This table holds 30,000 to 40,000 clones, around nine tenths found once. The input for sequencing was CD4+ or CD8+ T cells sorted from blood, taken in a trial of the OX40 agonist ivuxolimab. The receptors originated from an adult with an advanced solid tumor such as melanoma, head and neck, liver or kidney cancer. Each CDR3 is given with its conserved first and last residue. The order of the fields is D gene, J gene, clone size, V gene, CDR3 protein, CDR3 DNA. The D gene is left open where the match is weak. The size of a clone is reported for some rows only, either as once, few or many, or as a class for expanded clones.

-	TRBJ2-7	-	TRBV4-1	CASSPSRREYEQYF	TGCGCCAGCAGTCCCTCCAGGCGGGAATACGAGCAGTACTTC
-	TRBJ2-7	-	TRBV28	CASSLPGHLEQYF	TGTGCCAGCAGCTTGCCGGGACATCTCGAGCAGTACTTC
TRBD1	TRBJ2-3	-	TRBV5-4	CASSLGVRDRTLTDTQYF	TGTGCCAGCAGCTTGGGAGTTCGGGACAGGACCCTCACAGATACGCAGTATTTT
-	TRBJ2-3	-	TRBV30	CAWTFGGSADTQYF	TGTGCCTGGACCTTCGGGGGTAGTGCAGATACGCAGTATTTT
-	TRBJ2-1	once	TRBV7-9	CASSLVRETTESLMNEQFF	TGTGCCAGCAGCTTAGTTAGGGAGACTACGGAGTCCCTTATGAATGAGCAGTTCTTC
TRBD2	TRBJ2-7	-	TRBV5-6	CASSQLAGFDEQYF	TGTGCCAGCAGCCAACTAGCGGGATTTGACGAGCAGTACTTC
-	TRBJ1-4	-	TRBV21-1	CASIPPGQGSTFNEKLFF	TGTGCCAGCATCCCGCCGGGACAGGGATCAACCTTTAATGAAAAACTGTTTTTT
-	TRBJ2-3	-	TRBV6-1	CASSEAVGQRYTDTQYF	TGTGCCAGCAGTGAAGCGGTCGGGCAGAGATACACAGATACGCAGTATTTT
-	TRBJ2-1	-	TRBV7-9	CASSLDAAEQFF	TGTGCCAGCAGCTTAGACGCAGCCGAGCAGTTCTTC
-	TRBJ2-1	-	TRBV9	CASSVAAGAHNEQFF	TGTGCCAGCAGCGTAGCGGCGGGGGCCCACAATGAGCAGTTCTTC
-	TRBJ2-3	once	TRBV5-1	CASSLSGSTDTQYF	TGCGCCAGCAGCTTGAGCGGGAGCACAGATACGCAGTATTTT
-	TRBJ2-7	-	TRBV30	CACIGQTYEQYF	TGTGCCTGTATAGGACAGACCTACGAGCAGTACTTC
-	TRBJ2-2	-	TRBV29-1	CSGAFANTGELFF	TGCAGCGGGGCGTTCGCGAACACCGGGGAGCTGTTTTTT
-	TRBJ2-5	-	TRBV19	CASSAQPGPYQETQYF	TGTGCCAGTAGTGCCCAACCGGGACCGTACCAAGAGACCCAGTACTTC
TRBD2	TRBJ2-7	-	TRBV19	CASSPGLAGSYEQYF	TGTGCCAGTAGCCCCGGGCTAGCGGGTTCCTACGAGCAGTACTTC
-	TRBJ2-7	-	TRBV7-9	CASSFHGYEQYF	TGTGCCAGCAGCTTTCACGGGTACGAGCAGTACTTC
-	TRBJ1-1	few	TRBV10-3	CAIKTGENTEAFF	TGTGCCATCAAGACAGGTGAGAACACTGAAGCTTTCTTT
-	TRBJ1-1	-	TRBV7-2	CASRFTVNTEAFF	TGTGCCAGCAGGTTCACAGTGAACACTGAAGCTTTCTTT
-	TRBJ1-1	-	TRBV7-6	CASSLDPVGRMNTEAFF	TGTGCCAGCAGCTTAGATCCAGTAGGACGGATGAACACTGAAGCTTTCTTT
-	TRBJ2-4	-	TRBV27	CASSFQGADIQYF	TGTGCCAGCAGTTTCCAAGGGGCGGACATTCAGTACTTC
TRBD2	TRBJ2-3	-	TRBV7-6	CASSFSAGGTDTQYF	TGTGCCAGCAGCTTTTCGGCGGGAGGCACAGATACGCAGTATTTT
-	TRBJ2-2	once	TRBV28	CASSLGQNTGELFF	TGTGCCAGCAGTTTGGGGCAGAACACCGGGGAGCTGTTTTTT
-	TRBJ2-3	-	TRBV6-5	CASSYSPDTQYF	TGTGCCAGCAGTTACTCTCCAGATACGCAGTATTTT